This TCR beta chain was documented in a study of T cell repertoires in cytomegalovirus infection. Study-level results: Dominating the ex vivo response were TCR beta clonotypes that were CMV-specific and HLA-C-restricted.

V gave up 3 bases and J gave up 4 bases, with 12 bases separating them. Germline V lookup: CDR1 KGHSH, CDR2 LQKENI. This CDR3 is 14 amino acids long. This clonotype was detected ten times or more. Antigen specificity is unknown. TCRdb processed the reads anew with MiXCR; each CDR3 protein has one entry. The sample lists about 250,000 distinct CDR3 sequences; 6.5% were seen once. V gene TRBV18 combines with J gene TRBJ1-1, with D unresolved. The sequence was collected from a human donor in good health (CMV status not recorded). Some clones in this sample may be carry-over from other donors' samples. The source material was PBMCs. Written as DNA, the CDR3 is TGTGCCAGCTCACCCCTGGAGGTGGTCACTGAAGCTTTCTTT. Its translation: CASSPLEVVTEAFF.